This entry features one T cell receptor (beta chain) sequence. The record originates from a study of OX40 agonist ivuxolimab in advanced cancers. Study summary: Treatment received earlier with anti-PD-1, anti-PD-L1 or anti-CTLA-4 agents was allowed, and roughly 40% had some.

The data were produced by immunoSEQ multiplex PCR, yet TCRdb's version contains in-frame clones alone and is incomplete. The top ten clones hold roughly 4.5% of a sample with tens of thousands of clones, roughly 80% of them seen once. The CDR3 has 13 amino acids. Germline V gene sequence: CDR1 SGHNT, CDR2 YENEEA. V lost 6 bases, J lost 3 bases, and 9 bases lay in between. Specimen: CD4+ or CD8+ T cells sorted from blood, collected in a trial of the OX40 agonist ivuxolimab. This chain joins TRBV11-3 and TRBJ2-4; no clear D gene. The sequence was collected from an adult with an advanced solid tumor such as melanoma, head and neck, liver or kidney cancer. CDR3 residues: CASSTENKNIQYF. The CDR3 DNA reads TGTGCCAGCAGTACAGAGAACAAAAACATTCAGTACTTC. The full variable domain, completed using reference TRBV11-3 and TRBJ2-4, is EAGVVQSPRYKIIEKKQPVAFWCNPISGHNTLYWYLQNLGQGPELLIRYENEEAVDDSQLPKDRFSAERLKGVDSTLKIQPAELGDSAVYLCASSTENKNIQYFGAGTRLSVL.